The subject of this entry is one T cell receptor (beta chain). The antigen remains unidentified. Repertoires were generated with immunoSEQ multiplex PCR, while TCRdb's copy carries only in-frame clones and drops some. Of tens of thousands of clones in the sample, around four fifths were seen once. The data were obtained in a study of OX40 agonist ivuxolimab in advanced cancers. Across the study: Every 2 weeks, patients received ivuxolimab intravenously, dosed at 0.01 to 10 mg/kg.

Findings and caveats of the study: Some of the lowest clonal expansion was seen in partial responders at 0.1-3.0 mg/kg. Fewer expanded clones were found on average in CD4+ than in CD8+ T cells. Antigens targeted by the expanded peripheral T cells were not determined.

The sample consisted of CD4+ or CD8+ T cells sorted from blood, taken in a trial of the OX40 agonist ivuxolimab. This TCR was sampled from an adult with an advanced solid tumor such as melanoma, head and neck, liver or kidney cancer.

The CDR3, as DNA: TGTGCCAGCAGCTTTCCGCCGCGGGGGGGCCGAGAGACCCAGTACTTC. Protein: CASSFPPRGGRETQYF. The chain recombines TRBV13 with TRBJ2-5; 9 bases are shared with TRBD2. The J segment lost 4 bases and the V segment lost 3 bases, leaving 9 bases of the junction unmatched. CDR1 PRHDT and CDR2 FYEKMQ come from the germline V gene (reference sequence). The CDR3 contains 16 residues.